This TCR beta chain was recovered during a study of shared clonotypes between healthy human individuals (dated by TCRdb to between 2020 and 2021). Background for the entire study: Three men and a couple of women, aged 18 to 49 years, made up the cohort. To estimate repertoire size and how much clonotypes are shared between individuals, the study performed deep sequencing of blood TCR repertoires from a handful of healthy adults. Different laboratories and diverse techniques were used to prepare libraries and sequence TCR repertoires, to increase sequencing depth and limit assay-specific biases. For each donor, CD4 naive and CD4 memory were each run on three plates, CD8 naive on two plates, and CD8 memory on one plate. Per donor, leukapheresis produced somewhere between about 0.85 and 8.9 billion PBMCs.

Using the deep immunoSEQ assay, TCR CDR3 regions were amplified from genomic DNA by multiplex PCR. Extracted genomic DNA from each cell subset was distributed evenly across all wells of several immunoSEQ 96-well plates, and each plate was treated as a replicate. For sorted subsets, each replicate PCR was loaded with about 0.2 ug genomic DNA, equivalent to approximately 33,000 T cell genomes. Purified libraries were quantified with a Qubit 3.0 fluorometer, sized on a Bioanalyzer 2100, and re-quantified with the KAPA Library Quantification kit. Every immunoSEQ 96-well plate was sequenced on a separate single-read 150-cycle Illumina NextSeq 550 flow cell. Under the source paper's analysis protocol: Because only junctional sequences without quality scores were contained in the immunoSEQ output, filtering matching that applied to full-length reads could not be performed. To assign V/J genes and CDR3, sequences were annotated using PyIR, a Python wrapper for IgBLAST v1.9, with IMGT germline references. Reads were removed for weak V/J assignments (E-value above 1e-6), missing CDR3, stop codons, out-of-frame junctions, or ambiguous translated residues. A V3J clonotype was defined by an identical inferred V gene, J gene, and CDR3 amino acid sequence. The percentage overlap between two repertoires was calculated by dividing the number of shared unique clonotypes by the size of the smaller repertoire. Repertoire richness was assessed with RTK rarefaction, the Chao1 estimator, and Recon v2.1 estimates of unobserved clonotypes. Generation probabilities for all TCRbeta clonotypes obtained by the gDNA method from a handful of donors were computed using OLGA. This immuneACCESS table, as held by TCRdb, lists in-frame sequences with V and J called but not all clones. Of the missing ones, under half trace to an unresolved V gene in checked studies; the others have no known cause. Clone size and V and J calls were adopted from that table, with D and trimming inferred from the DNA. The sample table lists around 2,000,000 clones, over 85% of them with a count of one. The leading ten clones occupy 0.1% to 0.15% of the sample.

Results the study describes overall, beyond this receptor: When a handful of donors were compared, the shared fraction of clonotypes was about 5.2% for naive CD4, 3% to 4% for naive CD8, 2% to 2.5% for memory CD4, and approximately 0.4% for memory CD8. Naive subsets generally had larger estimated clonotype richness than memory subsets. Even with the large sequencing depth, rarefaction of the sorted-subset datasets indicated that sequencing was incomplete. Compared with non-shared clonotypes, clonotypes shared by all four sorted-subset donors had higher generation probabilities. Pairwise subsampling led to the expectation that sequencing depth would affect the degree of clonotype sharing among donors. Sampling was restricted to blood, and TCR repertoires in tissue are likely to differ from TCR repertoires in blood. The small number of donors limited the genetic and exposure-history diversity represented.

V loses 2 bases of germline sequence and J loses 1 base, and the interval between the two ends is 13 bases. Reading the germline V gene gives CDR1 MNHEY and CDR2 SVGAGI. Counted from cysteine to phenylalanine, this CDR3 has 16 amino acids. Only the CDR3 DNA is retained, 48 bases long and in frame from the first base. A note on this clone: Its target antigen remains unknown. Per-base quality was not reported, and no clone a single base away is much larger than it.

Donors were healthy HIV-negative adults with no recently reported acute infections or vaccinations. Only Caucasian adults living in Nashville, Tennessee, USA were represented among the donors. CD4+ T cells were enriched by magnetic negative selection, after which naive cells were positively selected on CD45RA and the negative fraction was taken as the memory subset. Blood was collected by leukapheresis, and PBMCs were isolated by Ficoll-Histopaque density gradient centrifugation and then cryopreserved in liquid nitrogen vapor phase. Analytical flow cytometry was used to check the purity and quantity of each magnetically sorted T cell population. Genomic DNA was isolated from each sorted fraction and quantified by UV absorbance on a Nanodrop 2000c.

The receptor chain draws on TRBV6-5 and TRBJ2-3; the D segment may tentatively be TRBD1 or TRBD2, each giving 6 matched bases. The sequenced sample consisted of naive CD4+ T cells sorted from blood. Taken with the paper, the label for cell subset or site translates to: CD45RA+ positively selected. The sequence came from a man between 18 and 29 years old in good health. CDR3 reads: CASSYTARGRTDTQYF. In nucleotide form, the sequence is TGTGCCAGCAGTTACACCGCCCGGGGGCGCACAGATACGCAGTATTTT.